Following are 22 T cell receptor beta chains from one sample sequenced in a study of T cell responses to AZD1222 COVID-19 vaccine. Libraries were prepared by immunoSEQ multiplex PCR; TCRdb keeps only in-frame clonotypes and omits some of them. The sample lists around 150,000 clones, 75% to 85% occurring once. Sequencing used peripheral blood, obtained 28 days after the second dose of the MenACWY control vaccine. The receptors were gathered from an adult who received the MenACWY meningococcal vaccine as a control.

This clone is a singleton in its sample. J is TRBJ2-1 and V is TRBV12-5, with 12 bases matching TRBD2. The CDR3 loop spans 17 amino acids. Germline V gives CDR1 LGHNT, CDR2 FRNRAP. The J segment lost 9 bases and the V segment lost 5 bases, leaving 14 bases of the junction unmatched. The CDR3 bases are TGTGCTAGTGGTGCCCCCCAAAGACTAGCGGGAGCGGTTGAGCAGTTCTTC. Its translation is CASGAPQRLAGAVEQFF.

J is TRBJ2-1 and V is TRBV12-3 or TRBV12-4, with D unresolved. Trimming removed 3 bases from V and 7 bases from J, with 7 bases in between. The CDR3 is 12 amino acids. The CDR3 here is CASSLRPNEQFF. In nucleotides, the CDR3 is TGTGCCAGCAGTTTGCGCCCGAATGAGCAGTTCTTC.

The chain joins TRBV20-1 to TRBJ1-2, with D possibly TRBD1 on 5 matching bases. Germline loops: CDR1 DFQATT, CDR2 SNEGSKA (reference sequence). V was clipped by 5 bases and J by 8 bases, with 9 bases between them. The CDR3 contains 10 residues. DNA for the CDR3: TGCAGTGCTGGGGCAGGCGGCTACACCTTC. Translated: CSAGAGGYTF.

The V call is TRBV4-1, the J call TRBJ1-2; D gene ambiguous. From germline, CDR1 is MGHRA and CDR2 YSYEKL. The V end was cut by 0 bases, the J end by 3 bases, with 14 bases between. The CDR3 is 16 residues long. The CDR3 protein is CASSQDLIGSYYGYTF. The CDR3 DNA is TGCGCCAGCAGCCAAGATCTAATCGGGTCTTACTATGGCTACACCTTC.

The chain uses TRBV3-1 (or the pseudogene TRBV3-2) and TRBJ2-1; 12 bases match TRBD1. V shed 4 bases, J shed 7 bases, and the junction held 11 bases outside the gene matches. The germline V gene encodes CDR1 LGHDT and CDR2 YNNKEL (reference sequence). This CDR3 has 17 residues. CDR3 in amino acids: CASSPREGQGAWNEQFF. The CDR3 DNA follows: TGTGCCAGCAGCCCCAGAGAGGGACAGGGGGCTTGGAATGAGCAGTTCTTC.

This clone has just one count. The chain employs TRBV6-2 or TRBV6-3 and TRBJ2-7; 7 bases align to TRBD2. Losses at the gene ends were 0 bases for V and 2 bases for J; bases not matched to a gene: 13. The CDR3 runs to 18 residues. Germline values: CDR1 MNHEY, CDR2 SVGEGT. The CDR3 is CASSYSILLAGPTYEQYF. CDR3 bases: TGTGCCAGCAGTTACTCGATCCTATTAGCGGGTCCTACCTACGAGCAGTACTTC.

The chain couples TRBV12-5 to TRBJ1-2; the D gene is possibly TRBD1 (5 bases). The germline CDR1 and CDR2 sequences are LGHNT and FRNRAP. This CDR3 region has 11 residues. Trimming shortened V by 6 bases and J by 5 bases, and 7 bases separated the two germline ends. The chain's CDR3 is CASGSGYGYTF. DNA for the CDR3: TGTGCTAGTGGGTCAGGGTATGGCTACACCTTC.

The rearrangement uses TRBV3-1 (or the pseudogene TRBV3-2) and TRBJ1-1; TRBD1 aligns across 9 bases. The CDR3 contains 15 residues. CDR1 LGHDT and CDR2 YNNKEL come from the germline V gene (reference sequence). The J segment lost 5 bases and the V segment lost 4 bases, leaving 8 bases of the junction unmatched. CDR3 sequence: CASSPRGQGRTEAFF. CDR3 sequence (DNA): TGTGCCAGCAGCCCCAGAGGACAGGGGCGTACTGAAGCTTTCTTT.

The chain carries TRBV24-1 and TRBJ1-2; D not certain. V was shortened by 1 base and J by 6 bases, with 11 bases between the two germline ends. The CDR3 has 14 amino acids. CDR1 is KGHDR and CDR2 is SFDVKD in the germline V gene. This CDR3 is CATSDFTGWNGYTF. The CDR3 nucleotides are TGTGCCACCAGTGATTTTACCGGTTGGAATGGCTACACCTTC.

J is TRBJ1-6 and V is TRBV6-5; 8 positions agree with TRBD1. The CDR3 covers 15 residues. The J segment lost 9 bases and the V segment lost 7 bases, leaving 11 bases of the junction unmatched. The germline V gene encodes CDR1 MNHEY and CDR2 SVGAGI. The CDR3 nucleotides read TGTGCCAGCAATCCCGACAGCAGGGGGCTTTCACCCCTCCACTTT. It is translated as CASNPDSRGLSPLHF.

This clone has a single count. The V and J genes are TRBV19 and TRBJ1-5; 11 nucleotides agree with TRBD1. V dropped 11 bases and J dropped 7; count of bases not matched to a gene: 7. Germline V gives CDR1 LNHDA, CDR2 SQIVND (reference sequence). CDR3 length: 13 residues. CDR3 region: CAGGQGVRQPQHF. For the CDR3, the DNA is TGTGCCGGGGGACAGGGGGTGCGCCAGCCCCAGCATTTT.

J is TRBJ1-5 and V is TRBV27, with D unclear. The length of the CDR3 is 14 residues. Germline lookup yields CDR1 MNHEY and CDR2 SMNVEV (reference sequence). Trimming took 8 bases from V and 0 from J, leaving 11 bases between them. CDR3 nucleotides: TGTGCCAGCGGGAGCAGTTATAGCAATCAGCCCCAGCATTTT. It specifies CASGSSYSNQPQHF.

This clone appeared a single time. V is TRBV11-2 and J is TRBJ1-6, with D unclear. This CDR3 spans 14 amino acids. Trimming took off 3 bases at V and 3 bases at J, with 6 bases between the two ends. Per germline, CDR1 SGHAT and CDR2 FQNNGV. CDR3 in DNA: TGTGCCAGCAGCTTCGGGAACTATAATTCACCCCTCCACTTT. This sequence encodes CASSFGNYNSPLHF.

This chain links TRBV11-2 with TRBJ2-7; D might be TRBD1 (6 bases). The germline CDR1 and CDR2 sequences are SGHAT and FQNNGV. The CDR3 runs to 12 residues. Trimming shortened V by 3 bases and J by 5 bases, and 8 bases separated the two germline ends. CDR3 sequence (DNA): TGTGCCAGCAGCTTCAACAGGGACGAGCAGTACGTC. Translated: CASSFNRDEQYV.

The chain recombines TRBV30 with TRBJ1-5; D uncertain. The CDR3 contains 13 residues. Germline CDR1 and CDR2: GTSNPN and SVGIG (reference sequence). Trimming cost V 1 base and J 2 bases, with 6 bases left between them. The CDR3, as DNA: TGTGCCTGGAGTGCGCAGGGCAATCAGCCCCAGCATTTT. It yields the protein CAWSAQGNQPQHF. The variable domain in full, completed from reference TRBV30 and TRBJ1-5, reads SQTIHQWPATLVQPVGSPLSLECTVEGTSNPNLYWYRQAAGRGLQLLFYSVGIGQISSEVPQNLSASRPQDRQFILSSKKLLLSDSGFYLCAWSAQGNQPQHFGDGTRLSIL.

The chain uses TRBV5-1 and TRBJ2-2; TRBD1 agrees at 7 bases. Germline CDR1 SGHRS, CDR2 YFSETQ. The CDR3 has 14 residues. The V and J ends lost 4 bases and 4 bases, in that order; junction bases with no gene match: 4. The CDR3 here is CASSPGQSTGELFF. The CDR3 DNA reads TGCGCCAGCAGCCCGGGACAGTCCACCGGGGAGCTGTTTTTT.

This chain links TRBV11-2 with TRBJ1-2; unclear D gene. The germline V gene has CDR1 SGHAT and CDR2 FQNNGV. The CDR3 length is 14 residues. Trimming removed 0 bases at V and 4 bases at J, with 9 bases between. CDR3 DNA sequence: TGTGCCAGCAGCTTAGATGCAGCGGGCTATGGCTACACCTTC. Translated: CASSLDAAGYGYTF.

This chain links TRBV29-1 with TRBJ1-5, with TRBD1 matching over 9 bases. Unmatched junction bases numbered 8, after V lost 7 bases and J lost 7 bases. Germline CDR1 and CDR2: SQVTM and ANQGSEA. This CDR3 region has 13 residues. DNA for the CDR3: TGCAGCGCCACGGGGACAGGGAACCAGCCCCAGCATTTT. Translating gives CSATGTGNQPQHF.

This chain connects TRBV3-1 (or the pseudogene TRBV3-2) to TRBJ1-2; possibly TRBD1 for D (5 bases). CDR3 size: 14 residues. Deletions cut 1 base from V and 4 bases from J, with 10 bases between. CDR1 and CDR2 from the germline V gene are LGHDT and YNNKEL (reference sequence). The DNA of the CDR3 is TGTGCCAGCAGCCAAGGACCAGGGCGCTATGGCTACACCTTC. Translated, it gives CASSQGPGRYGYTF.

The chain links TRBV7-2 to TRBJ1-1; D is unresolved. Germline V CDR1 and CDR2: SGHTA, FQGNSA. The ends were cut back, 1 base at V and 1 base at J, with 7 bases in the middle. The CDR3 is 14 amino acids. In DNA form, the CDR3 reads TGTGCCAGCAGCTTAGGCCCAAGGAACACTGAAGCTTTCTTT. Its translation is CASSLGPRNTEAFF.

The J gene is TRBJ2-1, the V gene TRBV19, with TRBD2 matching 10 bases. This CDR3 contains 15 residues. V was pared by 3 bases and J by 4 bases, with 3 bases of the junction left unmatched. Germline CDR1 LNHDA, CDR2 SQIVND (reference sequence). The CDR3 protein is CASSIGLAEYNEQFF. In DNA, the CDR3 is TGTGCCAGTAGTATCGGACTAGCGGAATACAATGAGCAGTTCTTC. Drawing the rest from reference TRBV19 and TRBJ2-1, the complete variable domain is DGGITQSPKYLFRKEGQNVTLSCEQNLNHDAMYWYRQDPGQGLRLIYYSQIVNDFQKGDIAEGYSVSREKKESFPLTVTSAQKNPTAFYLCASSIGLAEYNEQFFGPGTRLTVL.

This clone came up once. J is TRBJ1-3 and V is TRBV6-5; possible D gene TRBD1, 6 bases. Germline CDR1 reads MNHEY; CDR2 reads SVGAGI. This CDR3 comprises 15 residues. The V end lost 5 bases, the J end lost 4 bases, and 15 bases lay between the germline ends. CDR3 residues: CASSTGDTRGNTIYF. The CDR3 bases are TGTGCCAGCAGTACGGGGGACACTAGAGGAAACACCATATATTTT.